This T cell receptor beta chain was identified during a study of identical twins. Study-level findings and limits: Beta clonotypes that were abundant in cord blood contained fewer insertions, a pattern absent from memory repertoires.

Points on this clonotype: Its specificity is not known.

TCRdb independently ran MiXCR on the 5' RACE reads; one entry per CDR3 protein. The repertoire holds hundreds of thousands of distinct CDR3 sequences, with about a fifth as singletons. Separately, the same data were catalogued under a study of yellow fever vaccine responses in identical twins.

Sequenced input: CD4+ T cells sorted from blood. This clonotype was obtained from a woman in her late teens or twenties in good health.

The CDR3 DNA reads TGCAGTGCTCCCAATTATCTGGGGGGAACTGAAGCTTTCTTT. As protein: CSAPNYLGGTEAFF. The chain joins TRBV20-1 to TRBJ1-1; the D gene is possibly TRBD1 (5 bases). Trimming removed 5 bases at V and 5 bases at J, with 18 bases between. Germline CDR1 DFQATT, CDR2 SNEGSKA (reference sequence). The length of the CDR3 is 14 residues.